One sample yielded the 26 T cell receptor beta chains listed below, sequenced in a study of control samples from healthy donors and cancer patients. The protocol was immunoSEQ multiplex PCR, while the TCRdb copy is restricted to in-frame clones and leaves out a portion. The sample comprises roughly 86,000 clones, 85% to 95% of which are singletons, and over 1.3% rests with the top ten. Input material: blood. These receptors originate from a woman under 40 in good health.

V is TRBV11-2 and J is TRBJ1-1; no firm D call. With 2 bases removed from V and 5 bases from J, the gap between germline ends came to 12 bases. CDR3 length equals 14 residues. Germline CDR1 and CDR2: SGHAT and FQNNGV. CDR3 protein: CASSLRRDGTEAFF. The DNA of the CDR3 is TGTGCCAGCAGCTTAAGACGGGATGGTACTGAAGCTTTCTTT. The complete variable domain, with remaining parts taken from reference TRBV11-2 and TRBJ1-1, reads EAGVAQSPRYKIIEKRQSVAFWCNPISGHATLYWYQQILGQGPKLLIQFQNNGVVDDSQLPKDRFSAERLKGVDSTLKIQPAKLEDSAVYLCASSLRRDGTEAFFGQGTRLTVV.

The CDR3 DNA reads TGCGCCAGCAGCTTGGTTGGGGGGACGAACACCGGGGAGCTGTTTTTT. Protein product: CASSLVGGTNTGELFF. The rearrangement uses TRBV5-1 and TRBJ2-2, with D possibly being TRBD2 (6 bases). This CDR3 is 16 amino acids long. Between the trimmed V and J ends, which lost 0 bases and 0 bases, there was a span of 9 bases. From germline, CDR1 is SGHRS and CDR2 YFSETQ.

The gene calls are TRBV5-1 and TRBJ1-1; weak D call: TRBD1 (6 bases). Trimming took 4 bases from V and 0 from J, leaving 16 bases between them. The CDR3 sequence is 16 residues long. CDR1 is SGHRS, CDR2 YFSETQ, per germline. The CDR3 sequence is CASSGRGGGMNTEAFF. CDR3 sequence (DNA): TGCGCCAGCAGCGGAAGGGGAGGGGGGATGAACACTGAAGCTTTCTTT. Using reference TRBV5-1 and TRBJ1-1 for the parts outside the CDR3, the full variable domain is KAGVTQTPRYLIKTRGQQVTLSCSPISGHRSVSWYQQTPGQGLQFLFEYFSETQRNKGNFPGRFSGRQFSNSRSEMNVSTLELGDSALYLCASSGRGGGMNTEAFFGQGTRLTVV.

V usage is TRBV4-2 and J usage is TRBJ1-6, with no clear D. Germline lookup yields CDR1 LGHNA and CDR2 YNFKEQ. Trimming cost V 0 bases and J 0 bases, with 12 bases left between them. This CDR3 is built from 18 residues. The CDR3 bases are TGTGCCAGCAGCCAAGATCAGTACAGTCGCTCCTATAATTCACCCCTCCACTTT. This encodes CASSQDQYSRSYNSPLHF.

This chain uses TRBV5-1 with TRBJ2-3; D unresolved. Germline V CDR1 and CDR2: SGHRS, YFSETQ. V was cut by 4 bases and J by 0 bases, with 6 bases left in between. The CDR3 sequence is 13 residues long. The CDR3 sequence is CASSPGSTDTQYF. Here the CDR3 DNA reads TGCGCCAGCAGCCCAGGAAGCACAGATACGCAGTATTTT.

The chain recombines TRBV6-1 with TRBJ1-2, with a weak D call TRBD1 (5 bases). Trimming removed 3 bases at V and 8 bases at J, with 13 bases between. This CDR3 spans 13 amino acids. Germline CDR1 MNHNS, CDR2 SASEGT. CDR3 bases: TGTGCCAGCAGTGATTTCCGGGGCGCCGGCTACACCTTC. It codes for CASSDFRGAGYTF.

The CDR3 is CASSSPPGARSYEQYF. In DNA form, the CDR3 reads TGTGCCAGCAGCTCCCCCCCAGGGGCTCGGTCCTACGAGCAGTACTTC. The rearrangement joins TRBV7-2 to TRBJ2-7, with D maybe TRBD1 (6 bases). Germline CDR1 and CDR2: SGHTA and FQGNSA. V lost 4 bases and J lost 1, with 17 bases in between. CDR3 length: 16 amino acids. Based on the CDR3 plus reference TRBV7-2 and TRBJ2-7, the full variable domain is GAGVSQSPSNKVTEKGKDVELRCDPISGHTALYWYRQSLGQGLEFLIYFQGNSAPDKSGLPSDRFSAERTGGSVSTLTIQRTQQEDSAVYLCASSSPPGARSYEQYFGPGTRLTVT.

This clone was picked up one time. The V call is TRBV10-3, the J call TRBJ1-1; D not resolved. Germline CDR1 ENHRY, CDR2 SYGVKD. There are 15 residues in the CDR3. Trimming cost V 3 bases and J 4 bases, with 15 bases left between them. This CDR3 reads CAISDGNSASTEAFF. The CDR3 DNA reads TGTGCCATCAGTGACGGGAACAGTGCCTCCACTGAAGCTTTCTTT.

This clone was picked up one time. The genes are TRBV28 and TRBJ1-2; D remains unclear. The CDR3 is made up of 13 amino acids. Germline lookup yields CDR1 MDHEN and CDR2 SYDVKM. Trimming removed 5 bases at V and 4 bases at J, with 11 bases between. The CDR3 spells CASSRALSYGYTF. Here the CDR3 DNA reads TGTGCCAGCAGTCGAGCGCTTAGCTATGGCTACACCTTC.

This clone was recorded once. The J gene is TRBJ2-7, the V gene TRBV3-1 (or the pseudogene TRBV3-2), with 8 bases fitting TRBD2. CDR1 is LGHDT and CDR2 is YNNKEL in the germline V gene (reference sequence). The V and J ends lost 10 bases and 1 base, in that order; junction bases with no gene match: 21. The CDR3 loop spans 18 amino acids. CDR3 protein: CANSKSGLEYGGSYEQYF. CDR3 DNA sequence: TGTGCCAACAGTAAATCGGGACTAGAATACGGAGGATCCTACGAGCAGTACTTC.

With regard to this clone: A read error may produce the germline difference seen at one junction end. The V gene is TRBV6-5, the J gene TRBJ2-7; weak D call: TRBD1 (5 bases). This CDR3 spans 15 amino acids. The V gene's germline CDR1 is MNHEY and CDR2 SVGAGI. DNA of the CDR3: TGTGCCAGCAGTTACGACAGTTGGAGCTCCAACGAGCAGTACTTC. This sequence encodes CASSYDSWSSNEQYF.

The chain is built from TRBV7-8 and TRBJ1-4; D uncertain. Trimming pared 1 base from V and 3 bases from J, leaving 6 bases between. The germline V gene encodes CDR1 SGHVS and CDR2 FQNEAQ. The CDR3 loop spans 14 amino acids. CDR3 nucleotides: TGTGCCAGCAGCTTAGGGCAGTCTAATGAAAAACTGTTTTTT. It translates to CASSLGQSNEKLFF.

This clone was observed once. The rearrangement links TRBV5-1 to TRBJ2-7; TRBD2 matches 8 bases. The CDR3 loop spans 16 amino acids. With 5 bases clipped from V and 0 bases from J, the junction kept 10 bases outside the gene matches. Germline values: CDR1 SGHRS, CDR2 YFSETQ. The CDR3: CASRVNSGASSYEQYF. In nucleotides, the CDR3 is TGCGCCAGCAGGGTGAATAGCGGGGCCAGCTCCTACGAGCAGTACTTC.

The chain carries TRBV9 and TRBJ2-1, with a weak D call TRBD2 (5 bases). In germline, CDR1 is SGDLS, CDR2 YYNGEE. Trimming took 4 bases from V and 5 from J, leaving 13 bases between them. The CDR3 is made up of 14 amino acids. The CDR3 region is CASSILWRDNEQFF. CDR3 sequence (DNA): TGTGCCAGCAGCATCCTCTGGCGGGACAATGAGCAGTTCTTC. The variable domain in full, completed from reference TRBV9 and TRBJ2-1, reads DSGVTQTPKHLITATGQRVTLRCSPRSGDLSVYWYQQSLDQGLQFLIQYYNGEERAKGNILERFSAQQFPDLHSELNLSSLELGDSALYFCASSILWRDNEQFFGPGTRLTVL.

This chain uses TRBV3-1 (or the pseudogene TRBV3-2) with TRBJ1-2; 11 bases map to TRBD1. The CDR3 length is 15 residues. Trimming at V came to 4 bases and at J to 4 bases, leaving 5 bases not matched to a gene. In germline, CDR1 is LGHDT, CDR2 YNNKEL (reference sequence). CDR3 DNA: TGTGCCAGCAGCCTCCGGGACAGGGGGTTCTATGGCTACACCTTC. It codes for CASSLRDRGFYGYTF.

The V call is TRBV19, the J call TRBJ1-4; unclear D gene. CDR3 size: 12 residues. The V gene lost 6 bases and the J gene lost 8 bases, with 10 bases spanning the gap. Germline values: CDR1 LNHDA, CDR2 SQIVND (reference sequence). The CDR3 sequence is CASSITGEKLFF. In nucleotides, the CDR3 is TGTGCCAGTAGCATTACCGGGGAAAAACTGTTTTTT.

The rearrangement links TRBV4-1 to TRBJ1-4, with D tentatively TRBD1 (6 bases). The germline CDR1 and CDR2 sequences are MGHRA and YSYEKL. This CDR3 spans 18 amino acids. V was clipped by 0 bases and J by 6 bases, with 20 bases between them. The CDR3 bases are TGCGCCAGCAGCCAAGATCGGTCATTGGCGGGGGCATATGAAAAACTGTTTTTT. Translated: CASSQDRSLAGAYEKLFF.

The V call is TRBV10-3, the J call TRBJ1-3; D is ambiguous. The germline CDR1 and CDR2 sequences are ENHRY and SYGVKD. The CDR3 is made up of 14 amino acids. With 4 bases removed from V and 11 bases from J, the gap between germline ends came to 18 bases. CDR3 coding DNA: TGTGCCATCAGTGGTCCCCAGATGGAACATTCCATATATTTT. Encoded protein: CAISGPQMEHSIYF.

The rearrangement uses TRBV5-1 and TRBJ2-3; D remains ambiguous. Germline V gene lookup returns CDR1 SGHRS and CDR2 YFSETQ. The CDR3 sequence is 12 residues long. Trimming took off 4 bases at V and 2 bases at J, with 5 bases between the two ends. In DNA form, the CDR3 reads TGCGCCAGCAGCACTCTCACAGATACGCAGTATTTT. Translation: CASSTLTDTQYF.

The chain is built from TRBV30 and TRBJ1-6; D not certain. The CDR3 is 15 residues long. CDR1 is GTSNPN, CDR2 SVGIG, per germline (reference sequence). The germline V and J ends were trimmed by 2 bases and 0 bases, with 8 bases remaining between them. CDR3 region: CAWSPHSSYNSPLHF. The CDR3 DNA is TGTGCCTGGAGTCCCCACTCCTCCTATAATTCACCCCTCCACTTT. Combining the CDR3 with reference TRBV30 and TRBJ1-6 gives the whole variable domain SQTIHQWPATLVQPVGSPLSLECTVEGTSNPNLYWYRQAAGRGLQLLFYSVGIGQISSEVPQNLSASRPQDRQFILSSKKLLLSDSGFYLCAWSPHSSYNSPLHFGNGTRLTVT.

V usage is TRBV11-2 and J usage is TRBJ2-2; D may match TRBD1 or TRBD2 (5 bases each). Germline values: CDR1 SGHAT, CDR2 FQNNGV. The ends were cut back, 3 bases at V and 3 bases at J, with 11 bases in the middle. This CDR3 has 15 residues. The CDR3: CASSFGTPHTGELFF. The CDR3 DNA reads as TGTGCCAGCAGCTTCGGGACGCCACACACCGGGGAGCTGTTTTTT. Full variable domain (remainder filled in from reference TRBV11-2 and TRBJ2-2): EAGVAQSPRYKIIEKRQSVAFWCNPISGHATLYWYQQILGQGPKLLIQFQNNGVVDDSQLPKDRFSAERLKGVDSTLKIQPAKLEDSAVYLCASSFGTPHTGELFFGEGSRLTVL.

The CDR3 sequence is CASSPDSSGNTIYF. For the CDR3, the DNA is TGTGCCAGCAGCCCCGACAGCTCTGGAAACACCATATATTTT. V is TRBV9 and J is TRBJ1-3; a weak D match, TRBD1 (5 bases). The CDR3 runs 14 residues. Germline assignment: CDR1 SGDLS and CDR2 YYNGEE. The V end lost 4 bases, the J end lost 0 bases, and 8 bases lay between the germline ends.

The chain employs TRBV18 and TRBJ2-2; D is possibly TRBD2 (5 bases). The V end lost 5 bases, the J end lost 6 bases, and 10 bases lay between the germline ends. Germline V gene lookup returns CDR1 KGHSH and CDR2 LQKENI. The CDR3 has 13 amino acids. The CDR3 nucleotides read TGTGCCAGCTCATTCAACGGGGCCGGGGAGCTGTTTTTT. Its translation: CASSFNGAGELFF.

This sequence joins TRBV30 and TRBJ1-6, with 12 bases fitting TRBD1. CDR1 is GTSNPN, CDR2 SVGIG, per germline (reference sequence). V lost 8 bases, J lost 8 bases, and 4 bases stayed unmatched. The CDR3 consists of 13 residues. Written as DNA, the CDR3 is TGTGCCGTGGGGACAGGGGGCGATTCACCCCTCCACTTT. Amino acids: CAVGTGGDSPLHF.

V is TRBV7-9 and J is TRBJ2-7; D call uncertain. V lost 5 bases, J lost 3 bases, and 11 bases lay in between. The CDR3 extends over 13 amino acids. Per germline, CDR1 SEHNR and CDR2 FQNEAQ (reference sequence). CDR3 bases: TGTGCCAGCAGCCAAGGGCCCGTCTACGAGCAGTACTTC. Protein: CASSQGPVYEQYF.

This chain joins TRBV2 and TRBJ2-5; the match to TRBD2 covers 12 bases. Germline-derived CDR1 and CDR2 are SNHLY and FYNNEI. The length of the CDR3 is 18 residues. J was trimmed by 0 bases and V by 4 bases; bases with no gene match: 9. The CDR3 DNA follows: TGTGCCAGCAGTGTTAAGACTAGCGGGAGTGGGTACCAAGAGACCCAGTACTTC. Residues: CASSVKTSGSGYQETQYF.